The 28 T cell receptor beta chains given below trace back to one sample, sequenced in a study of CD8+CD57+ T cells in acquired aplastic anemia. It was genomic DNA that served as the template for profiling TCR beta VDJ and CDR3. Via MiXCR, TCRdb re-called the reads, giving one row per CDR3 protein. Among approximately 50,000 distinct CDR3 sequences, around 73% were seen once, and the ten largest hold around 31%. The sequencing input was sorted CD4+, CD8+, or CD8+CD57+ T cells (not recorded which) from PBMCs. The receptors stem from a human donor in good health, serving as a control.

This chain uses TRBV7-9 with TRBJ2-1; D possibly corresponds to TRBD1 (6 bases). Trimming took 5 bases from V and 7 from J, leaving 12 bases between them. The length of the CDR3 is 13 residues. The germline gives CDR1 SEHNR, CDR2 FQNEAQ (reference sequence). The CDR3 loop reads CASSPGTQNEQFF. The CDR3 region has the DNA TGTGCCAGCAGCCCCGGGACACAGAATGAGCAGTTCTTC.

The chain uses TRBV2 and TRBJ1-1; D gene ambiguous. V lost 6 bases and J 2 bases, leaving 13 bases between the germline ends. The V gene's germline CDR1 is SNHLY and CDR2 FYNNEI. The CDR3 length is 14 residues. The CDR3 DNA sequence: TGTGCCAGCAGCGCTTTGGGAGGTAACACTGAAGCTTTCTTT. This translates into CASSALGGNTEAFF.

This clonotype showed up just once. CDR3: CATRGQGAEINEQFF. For the CDR3, the DNA is TGTGCCACCAGGGGACAGGGGGCAGAGATCAATGAGCAGTTCTTC. The rearrangement joins TRBV24-1 to TRBJ2-1; 12 positions agree with TRBD1. The V gene end was trimmed by 7 bases and the J gene end by 6 bases; junction bases not matched to a gene: 6. Germline V gene data show CDR1 as KGHDR and CDR2 as SFDVKD. The CDR3 is 15 amino acids.

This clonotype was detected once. CDR3 loop: CATQMDSYNEQFF. In nucleotides, the CDR3 is TGTGCCACCCAGATGGACTCCTACAATGAGCAGTTCTTC. The chain combines TRBV10-3 with TRBJ2-1; the D is unclear. The CDR3 has 13 amino acids. CDR1 ENHRY and CDR2 SYGVKD come from the germline V gene. The germline V and J ends were trimmed by 10 bases and 0 bases, with 10 bases remaining between them.

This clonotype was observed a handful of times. The CDR3, as DNA: TGTGCCAGCAGCAGGACAGGCTACGAGCAGTACTTC. Amino acid sequence: CASSRTGYEQYF. V usage is TRBV2 and J usage is TRBJ2-7, with 7 nucleotides matching TRBD1. Trimming at V came to 6 bases and at J to 3 bases, leaving 2 bases not matched to a gene. The CDR3 contains 12 residues. Germline CDR1 and CDR2: SNHLY and FYNNEI.

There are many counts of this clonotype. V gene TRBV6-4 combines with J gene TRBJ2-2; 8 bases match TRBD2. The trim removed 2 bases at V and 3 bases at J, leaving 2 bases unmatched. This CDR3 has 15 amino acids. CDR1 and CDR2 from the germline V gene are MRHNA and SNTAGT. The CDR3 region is CASSDGGLDTGELFF. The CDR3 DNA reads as TGTGCCAGCAGTGACGGGGGACTAGACACCGGGGAGCTGTTTTTT.

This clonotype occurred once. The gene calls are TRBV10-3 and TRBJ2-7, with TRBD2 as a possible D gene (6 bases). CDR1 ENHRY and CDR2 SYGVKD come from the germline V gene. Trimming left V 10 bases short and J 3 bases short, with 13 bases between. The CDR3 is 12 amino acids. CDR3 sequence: CATNPGVYEQYF. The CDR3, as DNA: TGTGCCACTAATCCGGGGGTCTACGAGCAGTACTTC.

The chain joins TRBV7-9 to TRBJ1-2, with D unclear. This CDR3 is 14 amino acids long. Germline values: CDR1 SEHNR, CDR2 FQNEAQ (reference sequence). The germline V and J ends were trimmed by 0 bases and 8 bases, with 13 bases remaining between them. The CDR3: CASSLASQTPGYTF. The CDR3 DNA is TGTGCCAGCAGCTTAGCGTCGCAGACACCAGGCTACACCTTC.

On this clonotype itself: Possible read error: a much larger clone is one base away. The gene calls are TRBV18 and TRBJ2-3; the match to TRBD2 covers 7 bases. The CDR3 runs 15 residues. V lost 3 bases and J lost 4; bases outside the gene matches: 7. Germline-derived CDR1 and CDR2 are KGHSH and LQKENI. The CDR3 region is CASSPQTSRADTQYF. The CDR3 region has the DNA TGTGCCAGCTCACCTCAGACTAGCAGGGCAGATACGCAGTATTTT.

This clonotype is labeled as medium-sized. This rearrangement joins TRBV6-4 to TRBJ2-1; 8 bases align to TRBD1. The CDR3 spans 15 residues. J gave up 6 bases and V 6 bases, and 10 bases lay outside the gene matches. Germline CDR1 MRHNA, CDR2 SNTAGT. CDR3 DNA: TGTGCCAGCAGCTCGACAGGGGAAGGGGCCAATGAGCAGTTCTTC. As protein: CASSSTGEGANEQFF.

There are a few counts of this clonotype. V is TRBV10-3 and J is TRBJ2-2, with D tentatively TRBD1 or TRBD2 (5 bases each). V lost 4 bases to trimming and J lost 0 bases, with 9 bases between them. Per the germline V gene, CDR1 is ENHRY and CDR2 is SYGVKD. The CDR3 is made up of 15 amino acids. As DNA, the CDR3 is TGTGCCATCAGTGTCGGGGACCCGAACACCGGGGAGCTGTTTTTT. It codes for CAISVGDPNTGELFF.

In DNA, the CDR3 is TGCAGCGTTGAGAGTCAGGGAACCTACAATGAGCAGTTCTTC. Amino acid sequence: CSVESQGTYNEQFF. The gene calls are TRBV29-1 and TRBJ2-1; weak D call: TRBD1 (5 bases). There are 14 residues in the CDR3. Germline values: CDR1 SQVTM, CDR2 ANQGSEA. Trimming removed 3 bases at V and 2 bases at J, with 11 bases between.

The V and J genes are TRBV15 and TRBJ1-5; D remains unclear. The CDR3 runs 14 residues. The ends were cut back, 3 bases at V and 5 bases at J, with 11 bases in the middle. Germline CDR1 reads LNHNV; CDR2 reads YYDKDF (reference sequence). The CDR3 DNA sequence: TGTGCCACCAGCAGGGGCCAGGTGGATCAGCCCCAGCATTTT. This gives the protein CATSRGQVDQPQHF.

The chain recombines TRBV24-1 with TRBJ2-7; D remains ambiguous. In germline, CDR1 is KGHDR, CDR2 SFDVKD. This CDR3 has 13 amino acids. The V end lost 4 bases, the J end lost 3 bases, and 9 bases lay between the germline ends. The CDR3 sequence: CATSEGRSYEQYF. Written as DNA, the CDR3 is TGTGCCACCAGTGAGGGCAGGAGCTACGAGCAGTACTTC.

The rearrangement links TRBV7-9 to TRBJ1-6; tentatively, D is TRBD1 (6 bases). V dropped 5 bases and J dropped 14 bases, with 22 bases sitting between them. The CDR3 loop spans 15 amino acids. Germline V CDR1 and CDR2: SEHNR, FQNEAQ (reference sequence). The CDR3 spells CASSSRDIGFGSLHF. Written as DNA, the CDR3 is TGTGCCAGCAGCAGCCGGGACATTGGATTTGGGTCCCTCCACTTT.

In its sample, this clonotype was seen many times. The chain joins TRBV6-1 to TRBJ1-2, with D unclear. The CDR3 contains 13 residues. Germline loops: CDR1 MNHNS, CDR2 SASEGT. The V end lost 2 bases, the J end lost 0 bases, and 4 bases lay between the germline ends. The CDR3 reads CASSERANYGYTF. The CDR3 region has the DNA TGTGCCAGCAGTGAACGGGCTAACTATGGCTACACCTTC.

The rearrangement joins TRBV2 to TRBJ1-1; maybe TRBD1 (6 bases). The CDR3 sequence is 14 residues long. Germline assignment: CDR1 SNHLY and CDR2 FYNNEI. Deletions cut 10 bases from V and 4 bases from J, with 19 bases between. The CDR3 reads CATSPGAGSTEAFF. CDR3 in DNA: TGTGCCACCTCCCCGGGGGCGGGAAGCACTGAAGCTTTCTTT. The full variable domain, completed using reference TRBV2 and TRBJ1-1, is EPEVTQTPSHQVTQMGQEVILRCVPISNHLYFYWYRQILGQKVEFLVSFYNNEISEKSEIFDDQFSVERPDGSNFTLKIRSTKLEDSAMYFCATSPGAGSTEAFFGQGTRLTVV.

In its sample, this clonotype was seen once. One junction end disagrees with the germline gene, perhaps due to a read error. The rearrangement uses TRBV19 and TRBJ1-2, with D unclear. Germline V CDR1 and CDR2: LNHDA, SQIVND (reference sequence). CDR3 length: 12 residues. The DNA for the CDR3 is TGCGCCAGCAGCCAAGGGATGTATGGCTACACCTTC. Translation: CASSQGMYGYTF.

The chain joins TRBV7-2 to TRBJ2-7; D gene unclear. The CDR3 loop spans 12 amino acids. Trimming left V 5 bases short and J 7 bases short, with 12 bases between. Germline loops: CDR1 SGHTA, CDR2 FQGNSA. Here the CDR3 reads CASSPPRREQYF. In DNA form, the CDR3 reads TGTGCCAGCAGCCCCCCTCGGCGGGAGCAGTACTTC.

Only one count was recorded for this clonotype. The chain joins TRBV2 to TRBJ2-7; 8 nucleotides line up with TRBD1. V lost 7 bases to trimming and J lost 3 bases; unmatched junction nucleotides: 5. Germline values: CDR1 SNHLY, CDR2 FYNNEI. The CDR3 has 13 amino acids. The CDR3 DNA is TGTGCCAGCATGGCAGGGGGCCTCTACGAGCAGTACTTC. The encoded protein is CASMAGGLYEQYF.

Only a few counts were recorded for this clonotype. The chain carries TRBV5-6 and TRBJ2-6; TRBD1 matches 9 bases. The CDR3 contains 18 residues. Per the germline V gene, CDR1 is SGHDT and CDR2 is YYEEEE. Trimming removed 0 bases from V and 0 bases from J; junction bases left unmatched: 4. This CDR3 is CASSLGGQGFSGANVLTF. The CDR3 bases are TGTGCCAGCAGCTTGGGTGGACAGGGGTTCTCTGGGGCCAACGTCCTGACTTTC. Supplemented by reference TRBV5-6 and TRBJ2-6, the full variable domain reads DAGVTQSPTHLIKTRGQQVTLRCSPKSGHDTVSWYQQALGQGPQFIFQYYEEEERQRGNFPDRFSGHQFPNYSSELNVNALLLGDSALYLCASSLGGQGFSGANVLTFGAGSRLTVL.

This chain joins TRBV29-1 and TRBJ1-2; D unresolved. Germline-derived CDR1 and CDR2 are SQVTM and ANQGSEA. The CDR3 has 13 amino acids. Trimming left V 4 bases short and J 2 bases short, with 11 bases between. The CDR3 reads CSVGAGINYGYTF. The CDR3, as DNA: TGCAGCGTTGGAGCAGGAATCAACTATGGCTACACCTTC.

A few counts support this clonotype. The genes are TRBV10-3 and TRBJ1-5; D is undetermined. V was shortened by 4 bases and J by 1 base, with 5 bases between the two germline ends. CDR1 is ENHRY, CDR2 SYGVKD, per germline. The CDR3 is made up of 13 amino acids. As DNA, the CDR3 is TGTGCCATCAGTGTAGAAAGCAATCAGCCCCAGCATTTT. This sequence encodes CAISVESNQPQHF.

The DNA of the CDR3 is TGTGCCAGCAGTATTACAGGGGCCTTGACTGAAGCTTTCTTT. Translating it yields CASSITGALTEAFF. The V call is TRBV2, the J call TRBJ1-1, with 7 bases lining up with TRBD1. The CDR3 extends over 14 amino acids. CDR1 is SNHLY and CDR2 is FYNNEI in the germline V gene. The V segment lost 5 bases and the J segment 5 bases; nucleotides outside the gene matches: 8.

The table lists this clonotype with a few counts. The CDR3 reads CSVVGFDRGSYEQYF. CDR3 bases: TGCAGCGTTGTTGGTTTCGACAGGGGCTCCTACGAGCAGTACTTC. This chain connects TRBV29-1 to TRBJ2-7; 8 bases line up with TRBD1. The CDR3 is 15 amino acids. The V gene end was trimmed by 4 bases and the J gene end by 0 bases; junction bases not matched to a gene: 8. Germline values: CDR1 SQVTM, CDR2 ANQGSEA.

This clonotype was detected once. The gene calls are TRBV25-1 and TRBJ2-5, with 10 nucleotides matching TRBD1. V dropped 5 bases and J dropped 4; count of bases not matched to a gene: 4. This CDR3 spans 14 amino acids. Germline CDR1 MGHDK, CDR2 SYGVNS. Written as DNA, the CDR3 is TGTGCCAGCAGTCGGACAGGGGGTGGAGAGACCCAGTACTTC. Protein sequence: CASSRTGGGETQYF.

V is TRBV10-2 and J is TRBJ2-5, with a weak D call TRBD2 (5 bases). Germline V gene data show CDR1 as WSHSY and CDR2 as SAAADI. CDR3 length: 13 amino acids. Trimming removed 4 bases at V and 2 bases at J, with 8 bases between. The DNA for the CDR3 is TGCGCCAGCAGTGTAGGAGGACAAGAGACCCAGTACTTC. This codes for CASSVGGQETQYF.

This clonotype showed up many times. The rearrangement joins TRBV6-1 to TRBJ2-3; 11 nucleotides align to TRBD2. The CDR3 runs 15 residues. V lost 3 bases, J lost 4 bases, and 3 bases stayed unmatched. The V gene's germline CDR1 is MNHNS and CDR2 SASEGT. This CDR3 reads CASSEKLAGADTQYF. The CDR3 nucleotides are TGTGCCAGCAGTGAGAAACTAGCGGGAGCAGATACGCAGTATTTT.